These 9 T cell receptor beta chains originate from one sample sequenced in a study of cytomegalovirus exposure and HLA in healthy donors. Assay: immunoSEQ multiplex PCR; the TCRdb copy retains only in-frame clones and omits some. The sample comprises 110,000 or so clones, roughly 84% of which are singletons, and about 3% rests with the top ten. What was sequenced was PBMCs. The receptors were sampled from a woman aged 18-29 years in good health and CMV-seronegative.

The chain recombines TRBV19 with TRBJ1-2; 9 bases map to TRBD1. CDR3 length: 16 residues. V was pared by 9 bases and J by 4 bases, with 15 bases of the junction left unmatched. Per germline, CDR1 LNHDA and CDR2 SQIVND (reference sequence). In DNA, the CDR3 is TGTGCCAGCCATAGGGGGACAGGGATCATCAGCTATGGCTACACCTTC. The encoded protein is CASHRGTGIISYGYTF.

The CDR3 protein is CASSPILAGGLDTQYF. For the CDR3, the DNA is TGTGCCAGCAGCCCTATCCTAGCGGGGGGGCTAGATACGCAGTATTTT. The chain combines TRBV7-3 with TRBJ2-3, with TRBD2 matching 12 bases. The length of the CDR3 is 16 residues. Germline V gene data show CDR1 as SGHTA and CDR2 as FQGTGA. The V and J ends lost 5 bases and 5 bases, in that order; junction bases with no gene match: 8.

J is TRBJ1-2 and V is TRBV5-6; D not certain. Germline V gene data show CDR1 as SGHDT and CDR2 as YYEEEE. The CDR3 is 14 amino acids. Trimming stripped 5 bases from V and 4 bases from J, with 15 bases between. The CDR3 DNA reads TGTGCCAGCAGGACGCGGGCCAGGAGCTATGGCTACACCTTC. Its protein is CASRTRARSYGYTF.

The rearrangement links TRBV19 to TRBJ1-5, with D maybe TRBD1 (5 bases). Germline-derived CDR1 and CDR2 are LNHDA and SQIVND (reference sequence). V was cut by 6 bases and J by 4 bases, with 10 bases left in between. CDR3 length: 13 amino acids. CDR3 region: CASSSTANQPQHF. The DNA of the CDR3 is TGTGCCAGTAGCTCGACAGCTAATCAGCCCCAGCATTTT.

The rearrangement joins TRBV27 to TRBJ1-5; TRBD1 matches 8 bases. The CDR3 spans 13 residues. Germline V CDR1 and CDR2: MNHEY, SMNVEV (reference sequence). Germline trimming cut 6 bases from V and 5 bases from J; bases unmatched to any gene: 3. In DNA, the CDR3 is TGTGCCAGCAGCGGACAGGGAGATCAGCCCCAGCATTTT. Its translation is CASSGQGDQPQHF.

This clone was detected once. The J gene is TRBJ1-5, the V gene TRBV10-3; D remains ambiguous. With 2 bases removed from V and 5 bases from J, the gap between germline ends came to 7 bases. The V gene's germline CDR1 is ENHRY and CDR2 SYGVKD. The CDR3 covers 13 residues. CDR3 bases: TGTGCCATCAGTGAGGTTATATATCAGCCCCAGCATTTT. This gives the protein CAISEVIYQPQHF.

The genes are TRBV7-6 and TRBJ2-3; 12 bases are a match to TRBD2. V dropped 4 bases and J dropped 6; count of bases not matched to a gene: 8. The CDR3 runs to 16 residues. Per the germline V gene, CDR1 is SGHVS and CDR2 is FNYEAQ. The CDR3 DNA sequence: TGTGCCAGCAGCTCTAGCGGGGGGGGTCTATGGGATACGCAGTATTTT. Translation: CASSSSGGGLWDTQYF.

The chain's CDR3 is CALSRGSGELFF. CDR3 DNA: TGTGCCCTATCCAGGGGGTCCGGGGAGCTGTTTTTT. V gene TRBV30 combines with J gene TRBJ2-2; TRBD1 aligns across 7 bases. The V segment lost 8 bases and the J segment 6 bases; nucleotides outside the gene matches: 6. This CDR3 contains 12 residues. The germline V gene encodes CDR1 GTSNPN and CDR2 SVGIG (reference sequence). The whole variable domain, filled in from reference TRBV30 and TRBJ2-2, reads SQTIHQWPATLVQPVGSPLSLECTVEGTSNPNLYWYRQAAGRGLQLLFYSVGIGQISSEVPQNLSASRPQDRQFILSSKKLLLSDSGFYLCALSRGSGELFFGEGSRLTVL.

The V gene is TRBV27, the J gene TRBJ1-4, with D hard to call. Germline V lookup: CDR1 MNHEY, CDR2 SMNVEV (reference sequence). The germline V and J ends were trimmed by 6 bases and 3 bases, with 5 bases remaining between them. This CDR3 region has 12 residues. The CDR3 nucleotides are TGTGCCAGCAGCAGTTCTAATGAAAAACTGTTTTTT. Protein: CASSSSNEKLFF.